Each of the 20 T cell receptor beta chains below was sequenced from the same sample in a study of blood T cell repertoires in COVID-19 (TCRdb year 2020). The library was prepared using the immunoSEQ multiplex PCR assay. TCRdb re-hosts the immuneACCESS table, in-frame sequences only. Its copies lack some clones; in the studies checked, an unresolved V gene accounts for under half of them, and the cause for the rest is not known. In this sample the table shows 130,000 or so clones, just under 80% of which occur a single time. 20% to 30% of the sample is taken by the ten largest. Material for sequencing was peripheral blood. The source of these receptors is a human donor in a cohort sampled during active COVID-19.

This chain uses TRBV6-2 or TRBV6-3 with TRBJ2-4; the D gene is possibly TRBD2 (6 bases). Trimming removed 6 bases from V and 5 bases from J, with 20 bases in between. This CDR3 is built from 16 residues. CDR1 and CDR2 (germline): MNHEY, SVGEGT. CDR3 sequence: CASSLRDSALQNIQYF. DNA of the CDR3: TGTGCCAGCAGCCTTCGGGACTCGGCTCTCCAAAACATTCAGTACTTC.

This clone was picked up one time. The genes are TRBV7-2 and TRBJ2-1; TRBD2 might be the D (6 bases). This CDR3 is built from 15 residues. V shed 3 bases and J shed 0 bases, with 9 bases lying between them. Looked up from germline, CDR1 is SGHTA and CDR2 is FQGNSA. CDR3 nucleotides: TGTGCCAGCAGCTTGGGCGGGACCTCCTACAATGAGCAGTTCTTC. Its protein product is CASSLGGTSYNEQFF.

V gene TRBV11-2 combines with J gene TRBJ1-2, with D hard to call. The CDR3 consists of 15 residues. Between the trimmed V and J ends, which lost 4 bases and 0 bases, there was a span of 12 bases. The germline V gene has CDR1 SGHAT and CDR2 FQNNGV. The CDR3 loop is CASSSLRRANYGYTF. The CDR3 nucleotides are TGTGCCAGCAGCTCATTGAGAAGAGCTAACTATGGCTACACCTTC. The variable domain in full, completed from reference TRBV11-2 and TRBJ1-2, reads EAGVAQSPRYKIIEKRQSVAFWCNPISGHATLYWYQQILGQGPKLLIQFQNNGVVDDSQLPKDRFSAERLKGVDSTLKIQPAKLEDSAVYLCASSSLRRANYGYTFGSGTRLTVV.

V gene TRBV27 combines with J gene TRBJ2-2; 9 bases are a match to TRBD2. The CDR3 totals 15 residues. Germline CDR1 and CDR2: MNHEY and SMNVEV (reference sequence). With V trimmed by 4 bases and J by 7 bases, 7 bases remained unmatched. The CDR3 region is CASSWGGGGFGELFF. CDR3 DNA sequence: TGTGCCAGCAGTTGGGGCGGGGGGGGCTTCGGGGAGCTGTTTTTT.

The genes are TRBV5-1 and TRBJ2-7, with D maybe TRBD2 (5 bases). Trimming took off 0 bases at V and 2 bases at J, with 12 bases between the two ends. This CDR3 spans 15 amino acids. CDR1 SGHRS and CDR2 YFSETQ come from the germline V gene. The CDR3 region has the DNA TGCGCCAGCAGCTTGGCAACGGGAAGGACCTACGAGCAGTACTTC. This sequence encodes CASSLATGRTYEQYF.

This clone occurred once. The rearrangement uses TRBV4-3 and TRBJ2-2, with 8 bases aligning to TRBD2. Germline loops: CDR1 LGHNA, CDR2 YSLEER. V shed 1 base, J shed 7 bases, and the junction held 11 bases outside the gene matches. The CDR3 contains 17 residues. CDR3 residues: CASSQGVAGGSHGELFF. CDR3 in DNA: TGCGCCAGCAGCCAAGGAGTGGCGGGAGGTTCCCACGGGGAGCTGTTTTTT.

V and J are TRBV6-5 and TRBJ2-7, with TRBD1 as a possible D gene (6 bases). V lost 10 bases and J lost 1, with 11 bases in between. The CDR3 has 12 amino acids. CDR1 MNHEY and CDR2 SVGAGI come from the germline V gene. DNA for the CDR3: TGTGCCACAACGACAGGATCCTACGAGCAGTACTTC. Amino acids: CATTTGSYEQYF.

This rearrangement joins TRBV7-3 to TRBJ2-2; no clear D. V was shortened by 8 bases and J by 3 bases, with 7 bases between the two germline ends. This CDR3 spans 12 amino acids. From germline, CDR1 is SGHTA and CDR2 FQGTGA. CDR3 DNA: TGTGCCAGCTCAGATTACACCGGGGAGCTGTTTTTT. Translated: CASSDYTGELFF.

This chain connects TRBV5-1 to TRBJ1-1; 8 bases fit TRBD1. Germline values: CDR1 SGHRS, CDR2 YFSETQ. Unmatched junction bases numbered 4, after V lost 2 bases and J lost 4 bases. The CDR3 length is 14 residues. DNA of the CDR3: TGCGCCAGCAGCTTAGACGGACAGGGCACTGAAGCTTTCTTT. It yields the protein CASSLDGQGTEAFF.

The chain has TRBV4-1 and TRBJ1-3; D remains unclear. The V and J ends lost 0 bases and 0 bases respectively, with 15 bases between them. CDR1 MGHRA and CDR2 YSYEKL come from the germline V gene. The length of the CDR3 is 18 residues. CDR3 nucleotides: TGCGCCAGCAGCCAAGACCGAGGTGGAGGTAACTCTGGAAACACCATATATTTT. This gives the protein CASSQDRGGGNSGNTIYF.

The chain carries TRBV7-9 and TRBJ1-4; D uncertain. CDR1 SEHNR and CDR2 FQNEAQ come from the germline V gene (reference sequence). V dropped 2 bases and J dropped 4 bases, with 8 bases sitting between them. The CDR3 consists of 14 residues. The CDR3 protein is CASSLRRSNEKLFF. DNA for the CDR3: TGTGCCAGCAGCTTAAGGCGGAGTAATGAAAAACTGTTTTTT.

The chain links TRBV6-5 to TRBJ1-2, with 8 bases matching TRBD1. Germline V gene sequence: CDR1 MNHEY, CDR2 SVGAGI. The CDR3 runs 13 residues. Germline trimming cut 5 bases from V and 5 bases from J; bases unmatched to any gene: 4. The CDR3 region has the DNA TGTGCCAGCAGTATGGGACAGGTGTATGGCTACACCTTC. Encoded protein: CASSMGQVYGYTF.

The CDR3 sequence is CASNEAGGQETQYF. For the CDR3, the DNA is TGTGCCAGCAACGAAGCGGGGGGGCAAGAGACCCAGTACTTC. The V and J genes are TRBV28 and TRBJ2-5; TRBD2 agrees at 10 bases. Germline V lookup: CDR1 MDHEN, CDR2 SYDVKM. V trimming: 7 bases; J trimming: 2 bases; junction bases outside the gene matches: 4. The CDR3 runs to 14 residues.

The chain employs TRBV7-2 and TRBJ2-1, with 10 bases identical to TRBD1. Germline V CDR1 and CDR2: SGHTA, FQGNSA. This CDR3 is 15 amino acids long. The V gene end was trimmed by 4 bases and the J gene end by 8 bases; junction bases not matched to a gene: 8. Here the CDR3 DNA reads TGTGCCAGCAGCTCGGGACAGGGGTCGTGGGATGAGCAGTTCTTC. As protein: CASSSGQGSWDEQFF.

V and J are TRBV11-2 and TRBJ2-1; 13 bases match TRBD2. V trimming: 5 bases; J trimming: 6 bases; junction bases outside the gene matches: 13. This CDR3 has 18 residues. Germline loops: CDR1 SGHAT, CDR2 FQNNGV. The CDR3 spells CASSHSTTSGRYVNEQFF. CDR3 nucleotides: TGTGCCAGCAGCCACTCCACGACTAGCGGGAGGTATGTCAATGAGCAGTTCTTC. Complete variable domain (other parts from reference TRBV11-2 and TRBJ2-1): EAGVAQSPRYKIIEKRQSVAFWCNPISGHATLYWYQQILGQGPKLLIQFQNNGVVDDSQLPKDRFSAERLKGVDSTLKIQPAKLEDSAVYLCASSHSTTSGRYVNEQFFGPGTRLTVL.

In its sample, this clone was seen a few times. The chain links TRBV5-6 to TRBJ2-3, with a tentative D call TRBD1 (6 bases). The CDR3 has 16 amino acids. The germline gives CDR1 SGHDT, CDR2 YYEEEE. The V and J ends lost 7 bases and 2 bases respectively, with 20 bases between them. CDR3 coding DNA: TGTGCCAGCGGACAGATGGGCGGAAGACTCACAGATACGCAGTATTTT. This translates into CASGQMGGRLTDTQYF.

The CDR3 sequence is CASSPTGEAYNEQFF. The CDR3 DNA reads as TGCGCCAGCAGCCCGACAGGGGAGGCCTACAATGAGCAGTTCTTC. The chain employs TRBV5-1 and TRBJ2-1, with 8 positions matching TRBD1. This CDR3 spans 15 amino acids. V was pared by 4 bases and J by 2 bases, with 5 bases of the junction left unmatched. From germline, CDR1 is SGHRS and CDR2 YFSETQ.

The sample holds a few counts of this clone. The CDR3 protein is CASSHLGQGSAEAFF. The CDR3 bases are TGCGCCAGCAGCCACCTGGGACAGGGGTCAGCTGAAGCTTTCTTT. J is TRBJ1-1 and V is TRBV4-1; 10 bases fit TRBD1. In germline, CDR1 is MGHRA, CDR2 YSYEKL. This CDR3 has 15 residues. The V gene end was trimmed by 3 bases and the J gene end by 6 bases; junction bases not matched to a gene: 7.

This chain uses TRBV5-4 with TRBJ1-1; 11 bases fit TRBD1. The CDR3 has 15 amino acids. Trimming took 6 bases from V and 5 from J; bases not matched to a gene: 9. In germline, CDR1 is SGHNT, CDR2 YYREEE (reference sequence). The CDR3 sequence: CASNWGGTGGTEAFF. CDR3 bases: TGTGCCAGCAACTGGGGCGGGACAGGGGGTACTGAAGCTTTCTTT.

This chain links TRBV7-6 with TRBJ2-2, with 8 positions matching TRBD2. The germline gives CDR1 SGHVS, CDR2 FNYEAQ. This CDR3 is 16 amino acids long. The trim removed 2 bases at V and 1 base at J, leaving 3 bases unmatched. In nucleotides, the CDR3 is TGTGCCAGCAGCTTAAGGACTAGCTTGAACACCGGGGAGCTGTTTTTT. Translation gives CASSLRTSLNTGELFF.